The 3 T cell receptor beta chains in this list originate from one sample, sequenced in a study of T cell repertoires in cytomegalovirus infection. MiXCR, run by TCRdb on the reads, gives a single entry per CDR3 protein. Among some 800,000 distinct CDR3 sequences listed, almost 30% were seen once. These receptors have no identified antigens. The sequencing here drew on cultured CD8+ T cells from PBMCs, taken from culture after CMV antigen stimulation. The receptors were gathered from a human donor in good health (CMV status not recorded). Some clones in this sample may be carry-over from other donors' samples.

This chain connects TRBV7-9 to TRBJ1-5; 8 bases line up with TRBD1. V shed 3 bases, J shed 4 bases, and the junction held 11 bases outside the gene matches. This CDR3 comprises 17 residues. The V gene's germline CDR1 is SEHNR and CDR2 FQNEAQ (reference sequence). The DNA of the CDR3 is TGTGCCAGCAGCTTTCACTTACAGGGGGGAAGTAATCAGCCCCAGCATTTT. This translates into CASSFHLQGGSNQPQHF.

V gene TRBV4-1 combines with J gene TRBJ2-5; D may match TRBD1 or TRBD2 (5 bases each). The CDR3 covers 16 residues. Trimming removed 4 bases at V and 2 bases at J, with 17 bases between. Germline V gives CDR1 MGHRA, CDR2 YSYEKL. The CDR3 bases are TGCGCCAGCAGCCGTGCTTGGGGGATGGGGCAAGAGACCCAGTACTTC. It yields the protein CASSRAWGMGQETQYF.

J is TRBJ2-1 and V is TRBV4-1; 8 bases agree with TRBD2. Per germline, CDR1 MGHRA and CDR2 YSYEKL. This CDR3 spans 16 amino acids. V gave up 5 bases and J gave up 5 bases; unmatched junction bases: 11. In DNA form, the CDR3 reads TGCGCCAGCAGCTGGCGGGCGGGGGGCCCTAACAATGAGCAGTTCTTC. Translation gives CASSWRAGGPNNEQFF.